This T cell receptor (beta chain) came from a study of identical twins. Using its own MiXCR run on the 5' RACE reads, TCRdb lists one record per CDR3 protein. The data show approximately 1.8 million distinct CDR3 sequences, with 25% to 35% seen just once and more than 0.25% held by the top ten. There are a few counts of this clonotype. The TCR originated in a newborn girl in good health. Sequenced sample: cord blood.

The CDR3 sequence is CASSYPGAGWTEAFF. The CDR3 region has the DNA TGTGCCAGCAGTTACCCGGGGGCGGGGTGGACTGAAGCTTTCTTT. The chain employs TRBV6-6 and TRBJ1-1; a possible D gene is TRBD1 (6 bases). The CDR3 totals 15 residues. Germline values: CDR1 MNHNY, CDR2 SVGAGI (reference sequence). V gave up 2 bases and J gave up 5 bases, with 15 bases separating them.